This TCR beta chain was sequenced during a study of T cells in localized non-small cell lung cancer. Findings of the study overall: Longer overall survival accompanied higher blood T cell density. The highest T cell clonality was in uninvolved adjacent lung, above tumor. A single tumor region was sequenced, leaving heterogeneity possible. The appearance of a median approximately 57 of the top 100 tumor clones was seen in adjacent lung.

Generated by immunoSEQ multiplex PCR, the TCRdb table keeps only in-frame clones and is missing some. The table records 100,000 to 150,000 clones, approximately 88% of them present only once. Germline V lookup: CDR1 MDHEN, CDR2 SYDVKM. This CDR3 comprises 15 residues. The V and J ends lost 5 bases and 6 bases respectively, with 20 bases between them. As to this clone: The target antigen is unknown.

The source is a female donor at least 60 years old with stage I lung adenocarcinoma. The sequencing here drew on peripheral blood, taken before any cancer treatment. The rearrangement links TRBV28 to TRBJ2-7, with D perhaps assigned TRBD1 or TRBD2 (5 bases each). CDR3 residues: CASSQTQGKRGEQYF. For the CDR3, the DNA is TGTGCCAGCAGTCAGACGCAGGGAAAGAGGGGCGAGCAGTACTTC.